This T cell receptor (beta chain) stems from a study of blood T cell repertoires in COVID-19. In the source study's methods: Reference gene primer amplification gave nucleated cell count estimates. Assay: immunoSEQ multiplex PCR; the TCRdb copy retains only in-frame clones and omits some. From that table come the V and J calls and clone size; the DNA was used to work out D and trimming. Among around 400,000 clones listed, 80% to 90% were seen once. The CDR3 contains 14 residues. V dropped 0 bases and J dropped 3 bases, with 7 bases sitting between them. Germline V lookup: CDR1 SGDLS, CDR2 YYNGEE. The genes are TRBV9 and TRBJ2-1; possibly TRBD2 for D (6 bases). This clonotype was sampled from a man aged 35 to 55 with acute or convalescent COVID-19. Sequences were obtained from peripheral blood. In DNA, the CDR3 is TGTGCCAGCAGCGTAGAGGAGGGCTACAATGAGCAGTTCTTC. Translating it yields CASSVEEGYNEQFF.